The clone carrying this T cell receptor beta chain showed up many times. Its target is not known. From RNA transcripts, TCR beta CDR3 regions were amplified. The HTBI set primed first-round TCR CDR3 RT-PCR. One entry per CDR3 protein results from TCRdb running MiXCR on the multiplex PCR reads. The profile shows approximately 210,000 distinct CDR3 sequences, 17% of them singletons. Each diagnosis was grounded in clinical symptoms, serum thyroxine and TRAb, thyroid ultrasound, and orbital computed tomography. This entry comes from a study of T cells in Graves' hyperthyroidism and ophthalmopathy. Findings and limits, study-wide: The model predicted ophthalmopathy a median around 6.5 months before onset. Researchers found most expanded thyroid clonotypes above 0.001 in blood as well.

J lost 9 bases, V lost 5 bases, and 6 bases had no gene match. The CDR3 extends over 15 amino acids. The V gene's germline CDR1 is MNHNS and CDR2 SASEGT. The chain joins TRBV6-1 to TRBJ2-1, with 14 bases lining up with TRBD2. Sequencing was performed on blood. This TCR was sampled from a man between 45 and 60 years old with Graves' hyperthyroidism. The DNA for the CDR3 is TGTGCCAGCAGTTTGGGGACTAGCGGGAGTCTTGAGCAGTTCTTC. Its protein is CASSLGTSGSLEQFF.